Listed below are T cell receptor beta chains from one sample, sequenced in a study of blood T cell repertoires in COVID-19. Data came from immunoSEQ multiplex PCR; TCRdb stores just in-frame clones and leaves some out. The sample holds over 200,000 clones, 88% seen once. Sequencing input: peripheral blood. These receptor sequences come from an older woman with acute or convalescent COVID-19. Both conserved end residues are part of each CDR3. The D gene is left open where the match is weak. Only part of the rows carry a size: once, few, many, or a class if the clone is expanded.

V gene: TRBV4-1
clone size: NA
J gene: TRBJ1-2
D gene: TRBD1
CDR3 protein: CASSLQGAETGYTF
CDR3 DNA: TGCGCCAGCAGCTTACAGGGGGCGGAAACTGGCTACACCTTC

V gene: TRBV30
clone size: NA
J gene: TRBJ1-1
D gene: TRBD1
CDR3 protein: CAWSVRGTGVYTTEAFF
CDR3 DNA: TGTGCCTGGAGTGTACGAGGAACAGGGGTGTATACCACTGAAGCTTTCTTT

V gene: TRBV5-6
clone size: NA
J gene: TRBJ1-5
D gene: NA
CDR3 protein: CASSLMPGNQPQHF
CDR3 DNA: TGTGCCAGCAGCTTAATGCCGGGCAATCAGCCCCAGCATTTT

V gene: TRBV5-4
clone size: NA
J gene: TRBJ1-4
D gene: TRBD1
CDR3 protein: CASSLRGQNEKLFF
CDR3 DNA: TGTGCCAGCAGCTTGAGGGGGCAAAATGAAAAACTGTTTTTT

V gene: TRBV7-8
clone size: NA
J gene: TRBJ1-4
D gene: NA
CDR3 protein: CASSKARDTNEKLFF
CDR3 DNA: TGTGCCAGCAGCAAAGCCCGGGACACGAATGAAAAACTGTTTTTT

V gene: TRBV6-5
clone size: NA
J gene: TRBJ1-2
D gene: TRBD1
CDR3 protein: CASRYHQGDRGYTF
CDR3 DNA: TGTGCCAGCAGATACCACCAGGGGGACCGTGGCTACACCTTC

V gene: TRBV7-9
clone size: NA
J gene: TRBJ1-2
D gene: TRBD1
CDR3 protein: CASTGTGTANYGYTF
CDR3 DNA: TGTGCCAGTACCGGGACAGGAACAGCTAACTATGGCTACACCTTC

V gene: TRBV29-1
clone size: NA
J gene: TRBJ1-2
D gene: NA
CDR3 protein: CSVEQLLNYGYTF
CDR3 DNA: TGCAGCGTTGAACAACTTCTTAACTATGGCTACACCTTC

V gene: TRBV3-1/TRBV3-2
clone size: NA
J gene: TRBJ1-1
D gene: NA
CDR3 protein: CASSQGGENTEAFF
CDR3 DNA: TGTGCCAGCAGCCAAGGTGGAGAGAACACTGAAGCTTTCTTT

V gene: TRBV25-1
clone size: NA
J gene: TRBJ2-2
D gene: TRBD1
CDR3 protein: CASTPTGGYTGELFF
CDR3 DNA: TGTGCCAGCACCCCGACAGGGGGGTACACCGGGGAGCTGTTTTTT

V gene: TRBV4-2
clone size: NA
J gene: TRBJ1-2
D gene: NA
CDR3 protein: CASSQVLSNYGYTF
CDR3 DNA: TGTGCCAGCAGCCAAGTCCTCTCTAACTATGGCTACACCTTC

V gene: TRBV30
clone size: few
J gene: TRBJ1-6
D gene: TRBD1
CDR3 protein: CAWSEDRGSSPLHF
CDR3 DNA: TGTGCCTGGAGTGAGGACAGGGGGAGTTCACCCCTCCACTTT

V gene: TRBV10-2
clone size: NA
J gene: TRBJ2-2
D gene: TRBD1
CDR3 protein: CASRGTAGWLFF
CDR3 DNA: TGCGCCAGCAGAGGGACAGCCGGATGGCTGTTTTTT

V gene: TRBV5-1
clone size: NA
J gene: TRBJ2-3
D gene: TRBD2
CDR3 protein: CASSWDYGRDTQYF
CDR3 DNA: TGCGCCAGCAGCTGGGACTACGGGCGAGATACGCAGTATTTT

V gene: TRBV4-2
clone size: NA
J gene: TRBJ1-1
D gene: NA
CDR3 protein: CASSQEGRGGTFTEAFF
CDR3 DNA: TGTGCCAGCAGCCAAGAAGGAAGAGGGGGAACATTCACTGAAGCTTTCTTT

V gene: TRBV27
clone size: NA
J gene: TRBJ2-1
D gene: TRBD2
CDR3 protein: CATKFSQLAGVADWRNEQFF
CDR3 DNA: TGTGCCACCAAGTTTTCCCAACTAGCGGGAGTTGCGGATTGGCGAAATGAGCAGTTCTTC

V gene: TRBV7-9
clone size: few
J gene: TRBJ1-1
D gene: NA
CDR3 protein: CASSLFGRDTEAFF
CDR3 DNA: TGTGCCAGCAGCTTGTTTGGCAGGGACACTGAAGCTTTCTTT

V gene: TRBV7-9
clone size: NA
J gene: TRBJ2-5
D gene: NA
CDR3 protein: CASRYQQGRQETQYF
CDR3 DNA: TGTGCCAGCAGATATCAACAGGGAAGGCAAGAGACCCAGTACTTC

V gene: TRBV19
clone size: once
J gene: TRBJ2-1
D gene: NA
CDR3 protein: CASSLTRGEQFF
CDR3 DNA: TGTGCCAGTAGTCTGACTAGAGGTGAGCAGTTCTTC

V gene: TRBV5-1
clone size: NA
J gene: TRBJ2-3
D gene: NA
CDR3 protein: CASSLGEISTDTQYF
CDR3 DNA: TGCGCCAGCAGCTTGGGGGAGATTAGCACAGATACGCAGTATTTT

V gene: TRBV10-3
clone size: NA
J gene: TRBJ1-3
D gene: TRBD1
CDR3 protein: CAIIPGQGLNSGNTIYF
CDR3 DNA: TGTGCCATCATCCCGGGACAGGGCCTGAACTCTGGAAACACCATATATTTT

V gene: TRBV19
clone size: NA
J gene: TRBJ2-7
D gene: TRBD2
CDR3 protein: CASTTSERVHPHEQYF
CDR3 DNA: TGTGCCAGTACGACTAGCGAGAGAGTTCATCCCCACGAGCAGTACTTC

V gene: TRBV3-1/TRBV3-2
clone size: NA
J gene: TRBJ2-7
D gene: TRBD2
CDR3 protein: CASSPSGISYEQYF
CDR3 DNA: TGTGCCAGCAGCCCTAGCGGCATTAGTTACGAGCAGTACTTC

V gene: TRBV28
clone size: NA
J gene: TRBJ2-7
D gene: NA
CDR3 protein: CASSRLHGEQYF
CDR3 DNA: TGTGCCAGCAGCCGTCTTCACGGCGAGCAGTACTTC

V gene: TRBV19
clone size: NA
J gene: TRBJ2-2
D gene: TRBD2
CDR3 protein: CASMGGITGELFF
CDR3 DNA: TGTGCCAGTATGGGGGGGATCACCGGGGAGCTGTTTTTT

V gene: TRBV6-5
clone size: NA
J gene: TRBJ1-4
D gene: NA
CDR3 protein: CASSSSYSGNEKLFF
CDR3 DNA: TGTGCCAGCAGTTCCTCCTACAGCGGCAATGAAAAACTGTTTTTT

V gene: TRBV7-9
clone size: NA
J gene: TRBJ1-2
D gene: TRBD1
CDR3 protein: CASSLAQGANYGYTF
CDR3 DNA: TGTGCCAGCAGCTTAGCCCAGGGGGCAAACTATGGCTACACCTTC

V gene: TRBV6-5
clone size: once
J gene: TRBJ2-2
D gene: TRBD1
CDR3 protein: CASIGTGNTGELFF
CDR3 DNA: TGTGCCAGCATAGGGACAGGCAACACCGGGGAGCTGTTTTTT

V gene: TRBV19
clone size: NA
J gene: TRBJ1-2
D gene: NA
CDR3 protein: CASSISSGGGQSYGYTF
CDR3 DNA: TGTGCCAGTAGTATCTCATCGGGAGGAGGACAGAGCTATGGCTACACCTTC

V gene: TRBV29-1
clone size: NA
J gene: TRBJ1-4
D gene: TRBD1
CDR3 protein: CSVANRGRDEKLFF
CDR3 DNA: TGCAGCGTTGCGAACAGGGGGCGGGATGAAAAACTGTTTTTT

V gene: TRBV7-2
clone size: NA
J gene: TRBJ2-6
D gene: NA
CDR3 protein: CASSLGGTGANVLTF
CDR3 DNA: TGTGCCAGCAGCTTAGGAGGGACTGGGGCCAACGTCCTGACTTTC

V gene: TRBV6-5
clone size: NA
J gene: TRBJ1-1
D gene: NA
CDR3 protein: CASSYGGNTEAFF
CDR3 DNA: TGTGCCAGCAGTTACGGAGGGAACACTGAAGCTTTCTTT

V gene: TRBV19
clone size: NA
J gene: TRBJ2-2
D gene: TRBD1
CDR3 protein: CASSSPSTGQPTGELFF
CDR3 DNA: TGTGCCAGTAGTTCGCCTTCAACGGGACAGCCCACCGGGGAGCTGTTTTTT

V gene: TRBV5-1
clone size: NA
J gene: TRBJ2-5
D gene: TRBD2
CDR3 protein: CASSLAASGGQETQYF
CDR3 DNA: TGCGCCAGCAGCTTGGCGGCTAGCGGGGGGCAGGAGACCCAGTACTTC

V gene: TRBV4-3
clone size: NA
J gene: TRBJ2-3
D gene: NA
CDR3 protein: CASSQAGGPNPDTQYF
CDR3 DNA: TGCGCCAGCAGCCAAGCAGGGGGGCCTAACCCAGATACGCAGTATTTT

V gene: TRBV7-9
clone size: NA
J gene: TRBJ1-5
D gene: NA
CDR3 protein: CASREGGRNNQPQHF
CDR3 DNA: TGTGCCAGCAGAGAGGGAGGAAGAAACAATCAGCCCCAGCATTTT

V gene: TRBV6-5
clone size: NA
J gene: TRBJ2-7
D gene: NA
CDR3 protein: CASSYSSGLRWEQYF
CDR3 DNA: TGTGCCAGCAGTTACTCGTCGGGTCTAAGGTGGGAGCAGTACTTC

V gene: TRBV28
clone size: NA
J gene: TRBJ1-2
D gene: NA
CDR3 protein: CASSSPGIYGYTF
CDR3 DNA: TGTGCCAGCAGCTCTCCGGGGATCTATGGCTACACCTTC

V gene: TRBV28
clone size: NA
J gene: TRBJ1-5
D gene: TRBD1
CDR3 protein: CASSRDSSNQPQHF
CDR3 DNA: TGTGCCAGCAGTCGGGACAGTTCGAATCAGCCCCAGCATTTT

V gene: TRBV7-9
clone size: NA
J gene: TRBJ1-2
D gene: NA
CDR3 protein: CASSLGSGGGRGYTF
CDR3 DNA: TGTGCCAGCAGCTTAGGATCCGGCGGGGGGCGTGGCTACACCTTC

V gene: TRBV24-1
clone size: NA
J gene: TRBJ1-3
D gene: NA
CDR3 protein: CATKRSGENTIYF
CDR3 DNA: TGTGCCACCAAGCGGTCAGGGGAAAACACCATATATTTT